This TCR beta chain is drawn from a study of cytomegalovirus exposure and HLA in healthy donors. The CDR3 contains 13 residues. V shed 3 bases and J shed 5 bases, with 10 bases lying between them. Per germline, CDR1 MDHEN and CDR2 SYDVKM. This PCR relied on a set of 60 Vbeta primers and 13 Jbeta primers. Repertoires were generated with immunoSEQ multiplex PCR, while TCRdb's copy carries only in-frame clones and drops some. The sample lists 150,000 to 180,000 clones; 80% were seen once. The genes are TRBV28 and TRBJ1-2; D not resolved. The source material was PBMCs. This TCR was sampled from a man younger than 45 in good health and CMV-seropositive. The CDR3 protein is CASSLTTPYGYTF. The CDR3 DNA reads TGTGCCAGCAGTTTGACAACCCCTTATGGCTACACCTTC.